One and the same sample provided the 10 T cell receptor beta chains below, sequenced in a study of technical replicates of blood from a few donors. Method: immunoSEQ multiplex PCR; TCRdb's copy keeps in-frame clones and lacks some. The table lists some 12,000 clones, roughly 79% of them singletons. The sequenced sample consisted of PBMCs. These receptors were taken from a human donor in good health.

The chain uses TRBV18 and TRBJ2-5, with a weak D call TRBD1 (5 bases). The V and J ends lost 4 bases and 5 bases respectively, with 11 bases between them. The germline V gene has CDR1 KGHSH and CDR2 LQKENI. The CDR3 totals 13 residues. Here the CDR3 reads CASSLQGYETQYF. The CDR3 region has the DNA TGTGCCAGCTCACTCCAGGGTTATGAGACCCAGTACTTC. The variable domain in full, completed from reference TRBV18 and TRBJ2-5, reads NAGVMQNPRHLVRRRGQEARLRCSPMKGHSHVYWYRQLPEEGLKFMVYLQKENIIDESGMPKERFSAEFPKEGPSILRIQQVVRGDSAAYFCASSLQGYETQYFGPGTRLLVL.

This chain links TRBV7-9 with TRBJ1-3; D ambiguous. The V gene's germline CDR1 is SEHNR and CDR2 FQNEAQ (reference sequence). This CDR3 is 13 amino acids long. Trimming left V 5 bases short and J 3 bases short, with 8 bases between. Here the CDR3 reads CASSTERGNTIYF. In nucleotides, the CDR3 is TGTGCCAGCAGCACTGAGCGTGGAAACACCATATATTTT.

Only a few counts were recorded for this clone. The rearrangement joins TRBV10-1 to TRBJ1-2; 8 nucleotides agree with TRBD1. J was trimmed by 8 bases and V by 3 bases; bases with no gene match: 5. Germline CDR1 and CDR2: WNHNN and SYGVQD (reference sequence). The CDR3 extends over 13 amino acids. The CDR3 spells CASSEYRDRGYTF. DNA for the CDR3: TGCGCCAGCAGTGAATACCGGGACAGGGGCTACACCTTC.

The V call is TRBV7-9, the J call TRBJ1-4; the match to TRBD1 covers 10 bases. This CDR3 has 17 amino acids. The V and J ends lost 4 bases and 7 bases, in that order; junction bases with no gene match: 12. Germline V gives CDR1 SEHNR, CDR2 FQNEAQ (reference sequence). The CDR3 coding sequence is TGTGCCAGCAGCTCCAGGGGTGGGACAGGGGCGGTTGAAAAACTGTTTTTT. The encoded protein is CASSSRGGTGAVEKLFF.

This chain connects TRBV5-1 to TRBJ2-3; 10 positions match TRBD2. Germline V lookup: CDR1 SGHRS, CDR2 YFSETQ. The length of the CDR3 is 16 residues. Unmatched junction bases numbered 5, after V lost 2 bases and J lost 2 bases. CDR3 sequence (DNA): TGCGCCAGCAGCTTACAAGCGGGAGGGAACACAGATACGCAGTATTTT. Translated, it gives CASSLQAGGNTDTQYF.

The CDR3 DNA reads TGTGCCAGTTGTCGGGACAGGGGCTATGGCTACACCTTC. Translated: CASCRDRGYGYTF. The chain couples TRBV19 to TRBJ1-2, with 10 bases aligning to TRBD1. The junction had 4 bases not matched to a gene; V was cut back by 8 bases and J by 4 bases. Germline V gives CDR1 LNHDA, CDR2 SQIVND (reference sequence). This CDR3 is built from 13 residues.

J is TRBJ2-5 and V is TRBV10-3; possibly TRBD1 for D (5 bases). Germline CDR1 reads ENHRY; CDR2 reads SYGVKD. V was clipped by 5 bases and J by 3 bases, with 7 bases between them. The CDR3 runs to 12 residues. CDR3 sequence (DNA): TGTGCCATCAGTCGGACAAAAGAGACCCAGTACTTC. This codes for CAISRTKETQYF.

The chain carries TRBV7-3 and TRBJ1-1, with 9 bases aligning to TRBD1. V lost 4 bases and J lost 3; bases outside the gene matches: 3. CDR1 and CDR2 from the germline V gene are SGHTA and FQGTGA. The CDR3 consists of 14 residues. The DNA for the CDR3 is TGTGCCAGCAGCTCCGGACAGGGGTACACTGAAGCTTTCTTT. This gives the protein CASSSGQGYTEAFF.

The CDR3 loop is CASSEAAGGQETQYF. The CDR3 bases are TGTGCCAGCAGTGAAGCGGCGGGAGGCCAAGAGACCCAGTACTTC. The chain employs TRBV6-1 and TRBJ2-5, with 8 bases aligning to TRBD2. The germline V gene has CDR1 MNHNS and CDR2 SASEGT. V shed 0 bases, J shed 1 base, and the junction held 1 base outside the gene matches. This CDR3 has 15 amino acids.

The rearrangement links TRBV9 to TRBJ2-5; D may be TRBD1 (5 bases). Trimming shortened V by 0 bases and J by 2 bases, and 8 bases separated the two germline ends. This CDR3 contains 14 residues. Germline V CDR1 and CDR2: SGDLS, YYNGEE. The CDR3 DNA reads as TGTGCCAGCAGCGTAGAGGGGCTACAAGAGACCCAGTACTTC. This codes for CASSVEGLQETQYF.